Below, 18 T cell receptor beta chains from the same sample are listed, as sequenced in a study of T cells in Graves' hyperthyroidism and ophthalmopathy. RNA transcripts served as the template for amplifying TCR beta CDR3 regions. RT-PCR in the first round (using the HTBI primer set) targeted the TCR CDR3. TCRdb ran MiXCR on the multiplex PCR reads and lists one entry per CDR3 protein. This sample has some 530,000 distinct CDR3 sequences; around a fifth occur once, and the top ten carry about half. The source material was blood. All receptors derive from a woman aged 70-85 years with Graves' ophthalmopathy.

This clonotype appeared a few times. CDR3 residues: CASRIRTGGTEAFF. The CDR3 nucleotides read TGTGCCAGCAGAATTCGGACAGGGGGCACTGAAGCTTTCTTT. This chain uses TRBV7-2 with TRBJ1-1; 10 positions agree with TRBD1. After removal of 6 bases from V and 4 bases from J, the junction contained 5 bases not matched to a gene. The CDR3 covers 14 residues. CDR1 and CDR2 (germline): SGHTA, FQGNSA.

This chain uses TRBV5-8 with TRBJ1-5; D gene uncertain. With 4 bases removed from V and 2 bases from J, the gap between germline ends came to 13 bases. The germline gives CDR1 SGHTS, CDR2 YDEGEE. The CDR3 extends over 15 amino acids. The CDR3 nucleotides read TGTGCCAGCAGCCAGTTGGGGATGGGCAATCAGCCCCAGCATTTT. Its protein is CASSQLGMGNQPQHF.

The chain couples TRBV30 to TRBJ2-7, with D tentatively TRBD2 (5 bases). V gave up 0 bases and J gave up 13 bases, with 13 bases separating them. Germline CDR1 is GTSNPN and CDR2 is SVGIG (reference sequence). CDR3 length: 11 amino acids. As DNA, the CDR3 is TGTGCCTGGAGTGTGGGCGGGCTGCACTACTTC. As protein: CAWSVGGLHYF.

This clonotype was detected a few times. The chain recombines TRBV5-8 with TRBJ1-2; 11 bases agree with TRBD1. The germline V gene encodes CDR1 SGHTS and CDR2 YDEGEE. V was clipped by 3 bases and J by 8 bases; unmatched bases: 9. This CDR3 spans 15 amino acids. The CDR3 nucleotides read TGTGCCAGCAGCTCCGGGACAGGGGGAAAACGGGGCTACACCTTC. Its translation is CASSSGTGGKRGYTF.

This clonotype was seen a handful of times. This may be a read error: a much more frequent sequence differs by one nucleotide. The genes are TRBV27 and TRBJ2-1, with 13 nucleotides matching TRBD2. In germline, CDR1 is MNHEY, CDR2 SMNVEV (reference sequence). This CDR3 region has 19 residues. The CDR3 loop is CASSLAGTSGITYYNKQFF. DNA of the CDR3: TGTGCCAGCAGTCTCGCCGGGACTAGCGGGATTACGTACTACAATAAGCAGTTCTTC.

This clonotype was seen many times. The V and J genes are TRBV27 and TRBJ2-3; D remains ambiguous. Germline V gene sequence: CDR1 MNHEY, CDR2 SMNVEV (reference sequence). CDR3 length: 13 residues. Trimming left V 3 bases short and J 6 bases short, with 10 bases between. CDR3 DNA sequence: TGTGCCAGCAGTTTCGGTGTCGGGGATACGCAGTATTTT. Amino acid sequence: CASSFGVGDTQYF.

This clonotype was seen only a few times. The chain uses TRBV5-1 and TRBJ2-7, with D possibly being TRBD1 (5 bases). Germline V gene sequence: CDR1 SGHRS, CDR2 YFSETQ. CDR3 length equals 14 residues. The V and J ends lost 6 bases and 3 bases respectively, with 16 bases between them. The DNA for the CDR3 is TGCGCCAGCATCAGGGTCCTTTTTCACTACGAGCAGTACTTC. This codes for CASIRVLFHYEQYF.

The V gene is TRBV20-1, the J gene TRBJ1-3; no clear D gene. The V gene lost 6 bases and the J gene lost 3 bases, with 15 bases spanning the gap. This CDR3 spans 14 amino acids. Germline-derived CDR1 and CDR2 are DFQATT and SNEGSKA (reference sequence). The CDR3 region is CSAQDPRGGNTIYF. CDR3 nucleotides: TGCAGTGCCCAGGATCCACGGGGTGGAAACACCATATATTTT.

This chain connects TRBV2 to TRBJ2-1; D might be TRBD2 (5 bases). V lost 7 bases and J lost 7, with 17 bases in between. This CDR3 is 14 amino acids long. Germline CDR1 SNHLY, CDR2 FYNNEI. In DNA, the CDR3 is TGTGCCAGCAATTCGGACTGGAGTGGGAATGAGCAGTTCTTC. Translated: CASNSDWSGNEQFF.

The chain uses TRBV6-6 and TRBJ2-3, with a tentative D call TRBD1 (5 bases). The V gene's germline CDR1 is MNHNY and CDR2 SVGAGI (reference sequence). The V end lost 0 bases, the J end lost 5 bases, and 6 bases lay between the germline ends. The CDR3 runs to 13 residues. The CDR3 sequence is CASSYSQGDTQYF. CDR3 nucleotides: TGTGCCAGCAGTTACTCCCAGGGAGATACGCAGTATTTT.

This clonotype occurred a few times. This sequence joins TRBV3-1 and TRBJ1-1; D gene uncertain. The germline V gene encodes CDR1 LGHDT and CDR2 YNNKEL (reference sequence). The CDR3 extends over 11 amino acids. Trimming stripped 1 base from V and 7 bases from J, with 4 bases between. DNA for the CDR3: TGTGCCAGCAGCCAAGCGCGTGAAGCTTTCTTT. Translating it yields CASSQAREAFF.

This clonotype was counted between two and nine times. V and J are TRBV20-1 and TRBJ2-1; D gene uncertain. CDR1 and CDR2 (germline): DFQATT, SNEGSKA (reference sequence). This CDR3 region has 12 residues. Trimming pared 3 bases from V and 4 bases from J, leaving 7 bases between. As DNA, the CDR3 is TGCAGTGCTAGTCCCGTTTACAATGAGCAGTTCTTC. This translates into CSASPVYNEQFF.

The chain is built from TRBV6-1 and TRBJ2-1; 14 bases map to TRBD2. CDR3 length equals 18 residues. The germline V gene has CDR1 MNHNS and CDR2 SASEGT. Germline trimming cut 0 bases from V and 7 bases from J; bases unmatched to any gene: 8. This CDR3 is CASSEAYGTSGSWNEQFF. For the CDR3, the DNA is TGTGCCAGCAGTGAAGCCTACGGGACTAGCGGGAGTTGGAATGAGCAGTTCTTC.

This clonotype was observed at least ten times. The rearrangement uses TRBV6-6 and TRBJ1-1; 7 nucleotides align to TRBD1. This CDR3 has 14 amino acids. V was pared by 2 bases and J by 1 base, with 1 base of the junction left unmatched. CDR1 and CDR2 from the germline V gene are MNHNY and SVGAGI (reference sequence). The CDR3 here is CASSYAGGNTEAFF. The CDR3 DNA reads as TGTGCCAGCAGTTACGCAGGGGGGAACACTGAAGCTTTCTTT.

The chain joins TRBV18 to TRBJ1-1, with a tentative D call TRBD1 (5 bases). V lost 4 bases and J lost 7, with 7 bases in between. This CDR3 is built from 11 residues. Germline CDR1 is KGHSH and CDR2 is LQKENI. The CDR3 region has the DNA TGTGCCAGCTCACGGGACCATGAAGCTTTCTTT. It translates to CASSRDHEAFF.

Many counts were recorded for this clonotype. The V call is TRBV3-1, the J call TRBJ2-1, with TRBD2 matching over 9 bases. This CDR3 contains 14 residues. V lost 4 bases and J lost 9; bases outside the gene matches: 7. CDR1 is LGHDT, CDR2 YNNKEL, per germline (reference sequence). The CDR3 DNA reads as TGTGCCAGCAGCCTCACCGGGACTAGCTTTGAGCAGTTCTTC. It is translated as CASSLTGTSFEQFF.

This rearrangement joins TRBV20-1 to TRBJ2-1, with D unresolved. CDR1 DFQATT and CDR2 SNEGSKA come from the germline V gene (reference sequence). Between the trimmed V and J ends, which lost 2 bases and 9 bases, there was a span of 20 bases. The CDR3 has 15 residues. CDR3 bases: TGCAGTGCTAGAAAGCGCCTAGTAGGCTCGTTTGAGCAGTTCTTC. It encodes CSARKRLVGSFEQFF.

This clonotype turned up a few times. V and J are TRBV28 and TRBJ1-1; TRBD1 might be the D (5 bases). There are 15 residues in the CDR3. Trimming took 0 bases from V and 1 from J, leaving 9 bases between them. Germline CDR1 and CDR2: MDHEN and SYDVKM. CDR3 loop: CASSLWPGGNTEAFF. The CDR3 DNA reads as TGTGCCAGCAGTTTATGGCCCGGGGGGAACACTGAAGCTTTCTTT.